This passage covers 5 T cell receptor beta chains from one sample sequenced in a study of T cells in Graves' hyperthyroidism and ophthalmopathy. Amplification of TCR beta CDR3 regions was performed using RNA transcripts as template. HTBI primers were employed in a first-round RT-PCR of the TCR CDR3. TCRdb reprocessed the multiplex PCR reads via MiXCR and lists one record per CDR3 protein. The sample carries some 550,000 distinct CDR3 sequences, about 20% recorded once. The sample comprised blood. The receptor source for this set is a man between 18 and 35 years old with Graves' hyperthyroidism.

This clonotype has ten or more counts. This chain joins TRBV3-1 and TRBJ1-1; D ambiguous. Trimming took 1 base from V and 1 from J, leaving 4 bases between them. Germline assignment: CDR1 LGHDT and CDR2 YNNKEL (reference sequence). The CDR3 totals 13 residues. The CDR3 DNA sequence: TGTGCCAGCAGCCAAGTTTGGAACACTGAAGCTTTCTTT. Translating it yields CASSQVWNTEAFF.

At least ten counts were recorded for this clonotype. The CDR3 region has the DNA TGTGCCAGCAGTTACGCAGGGAGCGGCAATCAGCCCCAGCATTTT. This translates into CASSYAGSGNQPQHF. This chain connects TRBV6-2 or TRBV6-3 to TRBJ1-5, with a weak D call TRBD1 (5 bases). This CDR3 is 15 amino acids long. Germline CDR1 reads MNHEY; CDR2 reads SVGEGT. V shed 2 bases and J shed 2 bases, with 10 bases lying between them.

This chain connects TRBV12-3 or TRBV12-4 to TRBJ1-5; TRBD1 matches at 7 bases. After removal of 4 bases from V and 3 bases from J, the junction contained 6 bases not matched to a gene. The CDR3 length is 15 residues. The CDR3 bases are TGTGCCAGCAGTTCTAGGACAGGACTCAATCAGCCCCAGCATTTT. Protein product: CASSSRTGLNQPQHF.

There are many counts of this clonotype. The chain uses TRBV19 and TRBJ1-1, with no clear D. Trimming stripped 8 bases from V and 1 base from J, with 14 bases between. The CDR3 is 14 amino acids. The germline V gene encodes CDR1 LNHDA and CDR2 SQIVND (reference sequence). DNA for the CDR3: TGTGCCAGTGCCGTTCTAGGAGAGAACACTGAAGCTTTCTTT. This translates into CASAVLGENTEAFF.

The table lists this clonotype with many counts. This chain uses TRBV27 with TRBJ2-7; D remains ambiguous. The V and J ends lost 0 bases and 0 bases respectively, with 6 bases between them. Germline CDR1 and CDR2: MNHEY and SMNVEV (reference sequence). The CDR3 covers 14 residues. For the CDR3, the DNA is TGTGCCAGCAGTTTATCCCAATACTCCTACGAGCAGTACTTC. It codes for CASSLSQYSYEQYF.